This T cell receptor beta chain derives from a study of blood T cell repertoires in COVID-19. The overall study: Samples of COVID-19 (acute and convalescent) were obtained from the United States, Italy and Spain. The cDNA or gDNA used as material had been derived from T cells, B-cell-depleted T cells, or PBMCs.

Germline V gene sequence: CDR1 SGHTA, CDR2 FQGTGA. The CDR3 is 15 amino acids. The V segment lost 2 bases and the J segment 4 bases; nucleotides outside the gene matches: 4. Original handling: Reference gene primer amplification yielded estimated nucleated cell counts. Assay: immunoSEQ multiplex PCR; the TCRdb copy retains only in-frame clones and omits some. V, J and clone size derive from that table, while D and trimming were established from the DNA sequence. The sample lists 350,000 to 400,000 clones, about 86% occurring once. As to this clone: Other DNA sequences of this sample code for an identical CDR3.

Sequenced material: peripheral blood. This clonotype originated in a woman aged 60-75 years with COVID-19, enrolled during active disease. J is TRBJ2-1 and V is TRBV7-3, with 8 bases identical to TRBD1. The CDR3 spells CASSLQGQGYNEQFF. As DNA, the CDR3 is TGTGCCAGCAGCTTACAAGGACAGGGATACAATGAGCAGTTCTTC.